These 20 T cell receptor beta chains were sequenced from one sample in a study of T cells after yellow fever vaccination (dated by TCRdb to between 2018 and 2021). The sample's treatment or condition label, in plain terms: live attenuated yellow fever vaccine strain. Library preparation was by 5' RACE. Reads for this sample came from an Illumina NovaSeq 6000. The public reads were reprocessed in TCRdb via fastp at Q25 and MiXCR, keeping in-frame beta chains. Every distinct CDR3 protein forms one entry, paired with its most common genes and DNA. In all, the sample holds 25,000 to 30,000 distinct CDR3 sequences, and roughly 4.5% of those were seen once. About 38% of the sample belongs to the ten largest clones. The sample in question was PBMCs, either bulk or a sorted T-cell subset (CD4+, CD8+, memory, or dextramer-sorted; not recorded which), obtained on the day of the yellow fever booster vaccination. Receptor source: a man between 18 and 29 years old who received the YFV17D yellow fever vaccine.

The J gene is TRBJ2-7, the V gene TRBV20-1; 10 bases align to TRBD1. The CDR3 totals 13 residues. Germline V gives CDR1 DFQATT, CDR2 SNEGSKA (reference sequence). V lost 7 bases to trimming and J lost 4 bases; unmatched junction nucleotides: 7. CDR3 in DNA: TGCAGTGGTCGACGGGACAGGGGTTACGAGCAGTACTTC. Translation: CSGRRDRGYEQYF.

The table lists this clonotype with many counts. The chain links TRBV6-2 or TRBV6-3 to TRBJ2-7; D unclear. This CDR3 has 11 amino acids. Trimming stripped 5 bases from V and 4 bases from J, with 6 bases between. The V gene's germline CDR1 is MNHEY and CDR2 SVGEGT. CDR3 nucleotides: TGTGCCAGCAGTCCCGCGTACGAGCAGTACTTC. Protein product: CASSPAYEQYF.

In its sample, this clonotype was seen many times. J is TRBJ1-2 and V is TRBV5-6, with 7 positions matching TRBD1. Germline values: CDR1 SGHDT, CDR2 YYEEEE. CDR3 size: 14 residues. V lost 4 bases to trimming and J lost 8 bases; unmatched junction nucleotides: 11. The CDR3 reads CASSVGQERPGYTF. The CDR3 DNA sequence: TGTGCCAGCAGCGTTGGACAGGAGCGGCCCGGCTACACCTTC.

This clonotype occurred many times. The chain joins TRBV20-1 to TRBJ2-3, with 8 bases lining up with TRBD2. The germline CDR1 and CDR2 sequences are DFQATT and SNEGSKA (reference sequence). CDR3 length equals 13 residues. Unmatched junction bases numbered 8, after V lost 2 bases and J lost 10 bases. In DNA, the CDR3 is TGCAGTGCTAGACAGCGGGGGCCTAAATCGCAGTATTTT. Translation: CSARQRGPKSQYF.

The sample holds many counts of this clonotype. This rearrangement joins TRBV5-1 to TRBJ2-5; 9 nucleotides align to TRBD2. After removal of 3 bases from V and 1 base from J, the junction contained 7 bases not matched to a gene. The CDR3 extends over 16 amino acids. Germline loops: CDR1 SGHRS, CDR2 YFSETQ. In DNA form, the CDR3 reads TGCGCCAGCAGCTCCGCTAATAGCGGGGGCCAAGAGACCCAGTACTTC. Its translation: CASSSANSGGQETQYF.

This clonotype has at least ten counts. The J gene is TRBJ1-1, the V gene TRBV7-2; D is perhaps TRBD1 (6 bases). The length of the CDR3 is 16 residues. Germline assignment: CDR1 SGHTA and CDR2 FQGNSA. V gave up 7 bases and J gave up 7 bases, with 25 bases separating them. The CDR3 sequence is CASTYPETGSWGEAFF. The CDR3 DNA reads TGTGCCAGCACCTACCCCGAGACAGGTAGTTGGGGTGAAGCTTTCTTT.

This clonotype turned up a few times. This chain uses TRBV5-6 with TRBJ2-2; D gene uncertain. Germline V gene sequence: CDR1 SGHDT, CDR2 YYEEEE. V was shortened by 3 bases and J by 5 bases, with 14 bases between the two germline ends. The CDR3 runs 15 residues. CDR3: CASSSLSYPTGELFF. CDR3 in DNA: TGTGCCAGCAGCTCTCTAAGCTACCCTACCGGGGAGCTGTTTTTT.

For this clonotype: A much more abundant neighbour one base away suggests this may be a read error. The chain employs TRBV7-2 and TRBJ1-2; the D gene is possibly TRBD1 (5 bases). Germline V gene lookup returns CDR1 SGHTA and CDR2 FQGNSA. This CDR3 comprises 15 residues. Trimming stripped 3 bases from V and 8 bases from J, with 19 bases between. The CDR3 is CASSFDQVRGRGYTF. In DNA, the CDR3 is TGTGCCAGCAGCTTCGATCAGGTCCGGGGACGAGGCTACACCTTC.

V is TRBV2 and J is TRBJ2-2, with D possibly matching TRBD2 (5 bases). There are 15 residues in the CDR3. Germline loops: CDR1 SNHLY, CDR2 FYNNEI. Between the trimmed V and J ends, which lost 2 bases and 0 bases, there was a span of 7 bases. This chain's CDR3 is CASSEPAANTGELFF. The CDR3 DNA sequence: TGTGCCAGCAGTGAACCAGCGGCGAACACCGGGGAGCTGTTTTTT.

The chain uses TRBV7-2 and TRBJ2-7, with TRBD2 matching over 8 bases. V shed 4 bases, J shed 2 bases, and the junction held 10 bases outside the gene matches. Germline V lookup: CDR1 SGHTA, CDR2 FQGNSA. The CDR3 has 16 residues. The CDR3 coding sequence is TGTGCCAGCAGCTCCTCTAGCGGGCACCTCCCCTACGAGCAGTACTTC. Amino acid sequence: CASSSSSGHLPYEQYF.

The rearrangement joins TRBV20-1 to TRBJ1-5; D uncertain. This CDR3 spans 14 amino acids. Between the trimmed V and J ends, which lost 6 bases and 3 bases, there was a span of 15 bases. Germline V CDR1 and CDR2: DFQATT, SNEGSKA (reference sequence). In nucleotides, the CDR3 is TGCAGTGCCCCCGGCGGGTTGAACAATCAGCCCCAGCATTTT. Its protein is CSAPGGLNNQPQHF.

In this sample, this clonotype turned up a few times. The CDR3 bases are TGTGCCAGCAGCCCTGCTGGGGATTCACCCCTCCACTTT. Translated, it gives CASSPAGDSPLHF. The chain is built from TRBV3-1 and TRBJ1-6; D gene unclear. The CDR3 runs to 13 residues. V lost 4 bases and J lost 8, with 9 bases in between. CDR1 is LGHDT and CDR2 is YNNKEL in the germline V gene (reference sequence).

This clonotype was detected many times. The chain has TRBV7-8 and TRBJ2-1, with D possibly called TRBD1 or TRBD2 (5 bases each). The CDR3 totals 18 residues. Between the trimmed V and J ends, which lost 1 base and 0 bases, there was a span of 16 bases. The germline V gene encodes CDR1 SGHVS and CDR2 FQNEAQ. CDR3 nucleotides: TGTGCCAGCAGCTTAGGGCTTCGGGGCGAAAGCTCCTACAATGAGCAGTTCTTC. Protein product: CASSLGLRGESSYNEQFF. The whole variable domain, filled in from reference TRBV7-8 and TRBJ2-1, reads GAGVSQSPRYKVAKRGQDVALRCDPISGHVSLFWYQQALGQGPEFLTYFQNEAQLDKSGLPSDRFFAERPEGSVSTLKIQRTQQEDSAVYLCASSLGLRGESSYNEQFFGPGTRLTVL.

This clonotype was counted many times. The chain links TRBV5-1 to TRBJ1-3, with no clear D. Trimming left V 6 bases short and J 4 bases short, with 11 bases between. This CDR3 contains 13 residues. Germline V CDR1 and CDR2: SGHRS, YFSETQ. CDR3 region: CASTEEGGNTIYF. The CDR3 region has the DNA TGCGCCAGCACCGAGGAGGGAGGAAACACCATATATTTT.

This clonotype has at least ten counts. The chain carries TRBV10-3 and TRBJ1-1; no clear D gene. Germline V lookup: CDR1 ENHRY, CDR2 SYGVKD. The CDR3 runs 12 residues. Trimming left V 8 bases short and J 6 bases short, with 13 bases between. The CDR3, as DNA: TGTGCCATCCAGACGGATGGGTCTGAAGCTTTCTTT. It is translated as CAIQTDGSEAFF.

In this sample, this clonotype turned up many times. In nucleotides, the CDR3 is TGTGCTAGAAGGATGAGTTGCGAGCAGTACGTC. Translation gives CARRMSCEQYV. V and J are TRBV12-5 and TRBJ2-7; D remains unclear. The germline gives CDR1 LGHNT, CDR2 FRNRAP. The CDR3 covers 11 residues. The ends were cut back, 9 bases at V and 6 bases at J, with 12 bases in the middle.

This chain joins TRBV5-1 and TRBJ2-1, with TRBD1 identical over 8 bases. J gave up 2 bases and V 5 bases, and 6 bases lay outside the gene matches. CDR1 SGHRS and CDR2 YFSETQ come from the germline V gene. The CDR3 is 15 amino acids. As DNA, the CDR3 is TGCGCCAGCAGTCAGGGGGCCCTAACCTACAATGAGCAGTTCTTC. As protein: CASSQGALTYNEQFF.

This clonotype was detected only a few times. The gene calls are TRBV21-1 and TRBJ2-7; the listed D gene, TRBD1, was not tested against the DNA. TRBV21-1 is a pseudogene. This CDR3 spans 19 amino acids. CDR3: CASSKGSNWRRGGYQEQYF. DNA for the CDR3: TGTGCCAGCAGCAAAGGCTCGAATTGGAGGAGGGGCGGTTATCAAGAGCAGTACTTC.

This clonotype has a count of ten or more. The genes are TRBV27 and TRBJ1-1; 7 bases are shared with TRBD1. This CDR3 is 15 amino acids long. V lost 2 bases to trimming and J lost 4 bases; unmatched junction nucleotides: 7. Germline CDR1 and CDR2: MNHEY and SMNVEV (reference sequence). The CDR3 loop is CASSLTLTGITEAFF. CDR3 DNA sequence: TGTGCCAGCAGTTTAACCCTGACAGGGATCACTGAAGCTTTCTTT.

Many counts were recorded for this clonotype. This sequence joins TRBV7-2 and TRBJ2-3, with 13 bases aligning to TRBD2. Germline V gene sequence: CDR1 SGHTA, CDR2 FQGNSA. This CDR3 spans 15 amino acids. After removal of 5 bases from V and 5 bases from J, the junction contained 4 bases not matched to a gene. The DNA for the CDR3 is TGTGCCAGCAGCACCCGGACTAGCGGGGGAGATACGCAGTATTTT. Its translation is CASSTRTSGGDTQYF.